This TCR beta chain emerged from a study of blood T cell repertoires in COVID-19. Turning to the study itself: The United States, Italy and Spain were the sources of the acute and convalescent COVID-19 samples.

This clone was counted once. Original handling: Amplification of reference gene primers was used by the study to estimate nucleated cell counts. The protocol was immunoSEQ multiplex PCR, while the TCRdb copy is restricted to in-frame clones and leaves out a portion. V, J and clone size were drawn from that table, and D and trimming were deduced from the DNA. The profile shows about 130,000 clones, around 89% of them singletons. Germline V gene lookup returns CDR1 SGDLS and CDR2 YYNGEE. CDR3 size: 15 residues. V lost 3 bases and J 3 bases, leaving 13 bases between the germline ends. This sequence was found in a man aged 60-69 years with COVID-19, enrolled during active disease. The sample comprised peripheral blood. The V and J genes are TRBV9 and TRBJ1-5; maybe TRBD1 (5 bases). The CDR3: CASSGSGAFNQPQHF. The DNA for the CDR3 is TGTGCCAGCAGCGGTTCTGGGGCGTTCAATCAGCCCCAGCATTTT.